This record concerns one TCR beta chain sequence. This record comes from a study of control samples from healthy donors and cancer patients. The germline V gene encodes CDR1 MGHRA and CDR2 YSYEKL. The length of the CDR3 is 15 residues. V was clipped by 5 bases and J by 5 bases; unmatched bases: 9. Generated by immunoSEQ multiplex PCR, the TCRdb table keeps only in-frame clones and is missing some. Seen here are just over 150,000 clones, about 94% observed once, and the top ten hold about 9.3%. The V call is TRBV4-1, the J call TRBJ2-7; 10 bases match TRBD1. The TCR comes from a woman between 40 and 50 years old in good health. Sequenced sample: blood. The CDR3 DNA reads TGCGCCAGCAGCAACACCGGGACAGGGGTTAACGAGCAGTACTTC. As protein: CASSNTGTGVNEQYF.